Each of the 5 T cell receptor beta chains below was sequenced from the same sample in a study of blood T cells in healthy people across ages. A sample-barcoded 5' primer and a J-beta primer mix were used in a second PCR of about 6 to 11 cycles. TCRdb reprocessed the 5' RACE reads via MiXCR and lists one record per CDR3 protein. This table has approximately 1,700,000 distinct CDR3 sequences, 39% appearing once. Sequenced: blood. The receptors were sampled from a human donor in good health.

The chain recombines TRBV29-1 with TRBJ2-7; a weak D match, TRBD1 (6 bases). V was shortened by 8 bases and J by 2 bases, with 16 bases between the two germline ends. The CDR3 has 13 amino acids. Germline-derived CDR1 and CDR2 are SQVTM and ANQGSEA. CDR3 sequence (DNA): TGCAGCTTTACCGGGACACTGGCCTACGAGCAGTACTTC. It is translated as CSFTGTLAYEQYF.

This clonotype was counted between two and nine times. This sequence joins TRBV20-1 and TRBJ2-7; 8 bases align to TRBD1. Germline lookup yields CDR1 DFQATT and CDR2 SNEGSKA (reference sequence). The CDR3 sequence is 15 residues long. Germline trimming cut 2 bases from V and 3 bases from J; bases unmatched to any gene: 9. The CDR3 sequence: CSARRFTGGSYEQYF. The CDR3 DNA reads as TGCAGTGCTAGACGATTTACAGGGGGTAGCTACGAGCAGTACTTC.

The rearrangement links TRBV6-1 to TRBJ1-1; perhaps TRBD1 as D (5 bases). Germline-derived CDR1 and CDR2 are MNHNS and SASEGT. The V end was cut by 3 bases, the J end by 2 bases, with 13 bases between. The CDR3 is made up of 15 amino acids. The CDR3: CASSDQGGLNTEAFF. Here the CDR3 DNA reads TGTGCCAGCAGTGACCAGGGTGGGCTTAACACTGAAGCTTTCTTT.

This clonotype was seen many times. A much larger clone lies a single base off, so this may be a read error. V is TRBV10-2 and J is TRBJ2-1; TRBD2 aligns across 9 bases. Trimming removed 6 bases from V and 7 bases from J; junction bases left unmatched: 7. The germline gives CDR1 WSHSY, CDR2 SAAADI. The CDR3 is 14 residues long. The CDR3 sequence: CASRISGGGNEQFF. The DNA for the CDR3 is TGCGCCAGCAGGATTAGCGGGGGAGGAAATGAGCAGTTCTTC.

The gene calls are TRBV6-1 and TRBJ2-5, with 8 bases identical to TRBD1. The CDR3 has 15 residues. J was trimmed by 5 bases and V by 4 bases; bases with no gene match: 9. Germline-derived CDR1 and CDR2 are MNHNS and SASEGT. The CDR3 spells CASSATLTGGETQYF. CDR3 coding DNA: TGTGCCAGCAGTGCTACCCTTACAGGGGGGGAGACCCAGTACTTC.